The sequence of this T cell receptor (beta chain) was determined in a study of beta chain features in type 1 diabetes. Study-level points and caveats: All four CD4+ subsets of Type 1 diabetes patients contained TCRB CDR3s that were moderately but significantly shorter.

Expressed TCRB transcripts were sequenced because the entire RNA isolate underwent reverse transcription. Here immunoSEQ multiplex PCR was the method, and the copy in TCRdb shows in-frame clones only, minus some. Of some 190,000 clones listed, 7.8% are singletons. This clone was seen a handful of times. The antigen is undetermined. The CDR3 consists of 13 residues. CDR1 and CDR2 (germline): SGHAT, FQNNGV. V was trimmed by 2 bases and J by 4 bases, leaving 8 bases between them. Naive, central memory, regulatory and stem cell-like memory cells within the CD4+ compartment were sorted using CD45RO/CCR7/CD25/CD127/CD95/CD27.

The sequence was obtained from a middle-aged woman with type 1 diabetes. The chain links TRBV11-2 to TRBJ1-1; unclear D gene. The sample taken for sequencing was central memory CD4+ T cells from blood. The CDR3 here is CASSLSESTEAFF. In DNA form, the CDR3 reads TGTGCCAGCAGCTTATCCGAGAGCACTGAAGCTTTCTTT.